The next 5 T cell receptor beta chains were all read from a single sample in a study of T cell responses to AZD1222 COVID-19 vaccine. Using immunoSEQ multiplex PCR, the repertoire was profiled, and TCRdb retains in-frame clones only, with some absent. The sample shows 90,000 to 150,000 clones, around 90% of them seen only once. The sequencing used peripheral blood, collected on day 0 of AZD1222 vaccination. The receptors were sampled from an adult in good health.

This sequence joins TRBV19 and TRBJ1-1; D unclear. Per germline, CDR1 LNHDA and CDR2 SQIVND (reference sequence). The CDR3 covers 13 residues. Trimming stripped 4 bases from V and 0 bases from J, with 6 bases between. The CDR3 coding sequence is TGTGCCAGTAGTACTCGGTTGAACACTGAAGCTTTCTTT. Encoded protein: CASSTRLNTEAFF.

The J gene is TRBJ2-1, the V gene TRBV9, with D perhaps matching TRBD2 (5 bases). V gave up 3 bases and J gave up 7 bases, with 14 bases separating them. Looked up from germline, CDR1 is SGDLS and CDR2 is YYNGEE. This CDR3 contains 14 residues. CDR3 in DNA: TGTGCCAGCAGCGCTTCCGGGATGGGGAATGAGCAGTTCTTC. Its translation is CASSASGMGNEQFF.

This rearrangement joins TRBV9 to TRBJ2-3, with 11 bases that match TRBD2. The CDR3 spans 18 residues. V gave up 3 bases and J gave up 1 base; unmatched junction bases: 10. Germline V gene data show CDR1 as SGDLS and CDR2 as YYNGEE. The CDR3 protein is CASSDYSGGAWGTDTQYF. Here the CDR3 DNA reads TGTGCCAGCAGCGATTATAGCGGGGGGGCCTGGGGCACAGATACGCAGTATTTT.

The J gene is TRBJ2-3, the V gene TRBV7-2; maybe TRBD2 (7 bases). The CDR3 extends over 14 amino acids. Germline V CDR1 and CDR2: SGHTA, FQGNSA. V was trimmed by 4 bases and J by 11 bases, leaving 19 bases between them. The CDR3 is CASSSEGGYSRQYF. Here the CDR3 DNA reads TGTGCCAGCAGCTCTGAGGGGGGGTACAGTAGGCAGTATTTT. Full variable domain (remainder filled in from reference TRBV7-2 and TRBJ2-3): GAGVSQSPSNKVTEKGKDVELRCDPISGHTALYWYRQSLGQGLEFLIYFQGNSAPDKSGLPSDRFSAERTGGSVSTLTIQRTQQEDSAVYLCASSSEGGYSRQYFGPGTRLTVL.

This chain connects TRBV27 to TRBJ2-5, with 10 bases aligning to TRBD2. The trim removed 8 bases at V and 2 bases at J, leaving 8 bases unmatched. CDR1 and CDR2 (germline): MNHEY, SMNVEV (reference sequence). The CDR3 extends over 15 amino acids. CDR3 nucleotides: TGTGCCAGCGGTCCCGGAGCGGGGGGGCAAGAGACCCAGTACTTC. It translates to CASGPGAGGQETQYF.